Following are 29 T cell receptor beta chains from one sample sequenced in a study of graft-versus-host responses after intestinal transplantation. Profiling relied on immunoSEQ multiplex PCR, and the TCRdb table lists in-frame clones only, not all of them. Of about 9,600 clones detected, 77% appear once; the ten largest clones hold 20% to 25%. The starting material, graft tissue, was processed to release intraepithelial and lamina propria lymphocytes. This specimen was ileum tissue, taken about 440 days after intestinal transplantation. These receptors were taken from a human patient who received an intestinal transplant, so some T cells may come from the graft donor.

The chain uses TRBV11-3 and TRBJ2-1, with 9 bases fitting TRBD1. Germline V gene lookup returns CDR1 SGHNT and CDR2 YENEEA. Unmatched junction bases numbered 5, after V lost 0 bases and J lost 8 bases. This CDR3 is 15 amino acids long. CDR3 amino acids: CASSLEPGTGHEQFF. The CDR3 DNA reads TGTGCCAGCAGCTTAGAGCCGGGGACAGGGCATGAGCAGTTCTTC.

The CDR3 DNA is TGTGCCAGCGGAGGGGCGAACACCGGGGAGCTGTTTTTT. It yields the protein CASGGANTGELFF. The genes are TRBV6-1 and TRBJ2-2; D may be TRBD2 (6 bases). This CDR3 has 13 amino acids. Trimming shortened V by 8 bases and J by 0 bases, and 7 bases separated the two germline ends. Per germline, CDR1 MNHNS and CDR2 SASEGT.

CDR3 sequence: CASSLALRGAINEQFF. The CDR3 coding sequence is TGTGCCAGCAGCTTAGCGCTGAGGGGCGCAATAAATGAGCAGTTCTTC. The genes are TRBV7-6 and TRBJ2-1; the D gene could be TRBD1 or TRBD2 (5 bases each). The CDR3 runs to 16 residues. In germline, CDR1 is SGHVS, CDR2 FNYEAQ. V was pared by 0 bases and J by 7 bases, with 16 bases between. Full variable domain (remainder filled in from reference TRBV7-6 and TRBJ2-1): GAGVSQSPRYKVTKRGQDVALRCDPISGHVSLYWYRQALGQGPEFLTYFNYEAQQDKSGLPNDRFSAERPEGSISTLTIQRTEQRDSAMYRCASSLALRGAINEQFFGPGTRLTVL.

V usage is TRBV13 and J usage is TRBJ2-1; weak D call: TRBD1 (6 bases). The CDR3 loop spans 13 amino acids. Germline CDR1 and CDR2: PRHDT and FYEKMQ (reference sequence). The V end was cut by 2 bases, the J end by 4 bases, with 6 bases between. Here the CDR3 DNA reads TGTGCCAGCAGCTTAAGGGGGTACAATGAGCAGTTCTTC. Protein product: CASSLRGYNEQFF.

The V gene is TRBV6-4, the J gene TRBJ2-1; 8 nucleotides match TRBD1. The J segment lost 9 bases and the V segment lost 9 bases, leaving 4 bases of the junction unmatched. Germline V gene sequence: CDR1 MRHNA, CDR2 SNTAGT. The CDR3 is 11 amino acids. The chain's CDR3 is CASQGAGEQFF. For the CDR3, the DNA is TGTGCCAGTCAGGGGGCCGGTGAGCAGTTCTTC.

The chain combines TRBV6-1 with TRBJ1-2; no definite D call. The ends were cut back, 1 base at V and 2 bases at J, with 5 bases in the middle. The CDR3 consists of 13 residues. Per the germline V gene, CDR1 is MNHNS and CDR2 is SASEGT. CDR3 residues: CASSEDGNYGYTF. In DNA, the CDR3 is TGTGCCAGCAGTGAAGACGGAAACTATGGCTACACCTTC.

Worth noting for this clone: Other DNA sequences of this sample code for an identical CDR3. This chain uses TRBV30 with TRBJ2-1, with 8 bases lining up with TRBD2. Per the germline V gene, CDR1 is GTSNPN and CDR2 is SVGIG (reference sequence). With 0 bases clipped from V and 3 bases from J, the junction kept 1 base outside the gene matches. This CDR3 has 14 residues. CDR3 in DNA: TGTGCCTGGAGTGTGCTAGCGGGCTACAATGAGCAGTTCTTC. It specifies CAWSVLAGYNEQFF.

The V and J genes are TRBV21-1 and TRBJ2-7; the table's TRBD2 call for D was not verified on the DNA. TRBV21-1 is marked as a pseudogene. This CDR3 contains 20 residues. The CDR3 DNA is TGTGCCAGCAGCAAAGTGGGACTAGCGGGGGGGCCATTGAGCTCCTACGAGCAGTACTTC. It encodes CASSKVGLAGGPLSSYEQYF.

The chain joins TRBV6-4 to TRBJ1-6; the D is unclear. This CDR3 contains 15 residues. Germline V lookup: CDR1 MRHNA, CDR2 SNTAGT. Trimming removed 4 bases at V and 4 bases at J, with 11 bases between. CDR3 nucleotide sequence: TGTGCCAGCAGTGTCCCCAACAGATATAATTCACCCCTCCACTTT. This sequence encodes CASSVPNRYNSPLHF.

The CDR3 spells CASSKGGIHRDRDISYEQYF. For the CDR3, the DNA is TGTGCCAGCAGCAAAGGCGGTATCCACCGGGACAGGGACATTTCCTACGAGCAGTACTTC. The chain recombines TRBV21-1 with TRBJ2-7; the table's D call, TRBD1, has no DNA check behind it. TRBV21-1 is a pseudogene segment. The CDR3 has 20 residues.

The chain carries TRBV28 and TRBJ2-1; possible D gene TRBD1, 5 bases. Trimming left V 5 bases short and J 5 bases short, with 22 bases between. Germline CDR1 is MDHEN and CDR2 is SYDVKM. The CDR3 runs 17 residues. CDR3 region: CASSPQVGAKRDNEQFF. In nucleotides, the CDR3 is TGTGCCAGCAGTCCCCAAGTTGGGGCCAAAAGGGACAATGAGCAGTTCTTC.

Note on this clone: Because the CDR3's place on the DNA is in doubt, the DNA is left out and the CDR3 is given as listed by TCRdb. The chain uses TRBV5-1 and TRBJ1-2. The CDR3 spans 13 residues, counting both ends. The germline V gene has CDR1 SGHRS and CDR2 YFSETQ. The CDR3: CASILEGDYGYTF.

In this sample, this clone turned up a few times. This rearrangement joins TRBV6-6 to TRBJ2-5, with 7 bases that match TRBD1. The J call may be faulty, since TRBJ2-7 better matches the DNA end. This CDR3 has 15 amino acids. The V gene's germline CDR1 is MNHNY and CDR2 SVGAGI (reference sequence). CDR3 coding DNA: TGTGCCAGCAGTTTGTCCGACAGGGTGCTCTACGAGCAGTACTTC. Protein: CASSLSDRVLYEQYF.

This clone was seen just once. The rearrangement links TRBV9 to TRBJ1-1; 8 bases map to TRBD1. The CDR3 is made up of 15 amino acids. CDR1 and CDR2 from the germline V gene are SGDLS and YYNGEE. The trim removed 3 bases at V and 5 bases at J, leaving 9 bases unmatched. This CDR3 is CASSATGALGTEAFF. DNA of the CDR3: TGTGCCAGCAGCGCGACAGGGGCCCTAGGTACTGAAGCTTTCTTT.

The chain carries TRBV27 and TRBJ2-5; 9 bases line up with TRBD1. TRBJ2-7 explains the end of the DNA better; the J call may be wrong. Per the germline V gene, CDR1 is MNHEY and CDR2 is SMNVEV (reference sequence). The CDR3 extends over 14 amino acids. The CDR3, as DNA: TGTGCCAGCAGTCCCCCGGGACAGGGTAGCGAGCAGTACTTC. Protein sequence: CASSPPGQGSEQYF.

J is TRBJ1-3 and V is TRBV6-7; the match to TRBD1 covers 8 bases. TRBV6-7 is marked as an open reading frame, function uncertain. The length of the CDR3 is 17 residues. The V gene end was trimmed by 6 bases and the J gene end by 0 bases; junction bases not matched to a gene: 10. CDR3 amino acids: CASRDRAFGSSGNTIYF. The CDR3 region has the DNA TGTGCCAGCAGGGACAGGGCGTTCGGGAGCTCTGGAAACACCATATATTTT.

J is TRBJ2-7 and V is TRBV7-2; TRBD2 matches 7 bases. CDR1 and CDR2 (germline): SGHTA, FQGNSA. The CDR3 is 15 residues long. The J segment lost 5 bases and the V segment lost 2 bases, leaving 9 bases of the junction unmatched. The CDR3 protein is CASSLSQAGFHEQYF. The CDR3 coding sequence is TGTGCCAGCAGCTTATCCCAAGCGGGGTTCCACGAGCAGTACTTC.

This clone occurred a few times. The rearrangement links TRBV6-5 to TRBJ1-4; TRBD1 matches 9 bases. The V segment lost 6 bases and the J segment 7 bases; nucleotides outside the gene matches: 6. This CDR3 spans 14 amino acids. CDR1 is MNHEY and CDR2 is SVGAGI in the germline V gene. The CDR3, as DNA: TGTGCCAGCAGAGCGGGACAGGGACGTGAAAAACTGTTTTTT. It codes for CASRAGQGREKLFF.

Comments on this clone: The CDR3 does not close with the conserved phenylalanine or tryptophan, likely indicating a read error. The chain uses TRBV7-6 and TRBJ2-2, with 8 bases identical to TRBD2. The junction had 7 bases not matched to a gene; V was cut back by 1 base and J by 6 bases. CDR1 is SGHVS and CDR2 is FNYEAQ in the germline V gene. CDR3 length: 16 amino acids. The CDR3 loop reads CASSLERGRLSGELFL. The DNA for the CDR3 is TGTGCCAGCAGCTTAGAGCGGGGGCGTCTCTCCGGGGAGCTGTTTCTT.

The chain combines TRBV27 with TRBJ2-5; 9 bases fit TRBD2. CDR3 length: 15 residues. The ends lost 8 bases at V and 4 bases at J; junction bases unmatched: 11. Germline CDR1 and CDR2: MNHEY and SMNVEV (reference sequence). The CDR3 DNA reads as TGTGCCAGCGGCCACCTAGCGGGGACTTCAGAGACCCAGTACTTC. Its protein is CASGHLAGTSETQYF.

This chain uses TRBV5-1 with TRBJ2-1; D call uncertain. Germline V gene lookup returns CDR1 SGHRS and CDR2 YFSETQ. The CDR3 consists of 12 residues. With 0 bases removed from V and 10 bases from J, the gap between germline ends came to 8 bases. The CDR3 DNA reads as TGCGCCAGCAGCTTGGAGGTCAACGAGCAGTTCTTC. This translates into CASSLEVNEQFF.

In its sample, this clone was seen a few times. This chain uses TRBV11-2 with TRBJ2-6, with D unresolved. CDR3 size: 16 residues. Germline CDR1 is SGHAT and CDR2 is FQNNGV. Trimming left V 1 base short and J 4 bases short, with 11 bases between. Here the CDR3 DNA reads TGTGCCAGCAGCTTAGGGTACGGGTCCGGGGCCAACGTCCTGACTTTC. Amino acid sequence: CASSLGYGSGANVLTF.

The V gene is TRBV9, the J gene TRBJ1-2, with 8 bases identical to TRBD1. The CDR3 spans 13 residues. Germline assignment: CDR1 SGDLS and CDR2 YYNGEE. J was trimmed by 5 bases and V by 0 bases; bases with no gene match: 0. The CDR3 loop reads CASSVGQGYGYTF. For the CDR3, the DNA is TGTGCCAGCAGCGTAGGACAGGGGTATGGCTACACCTTC.

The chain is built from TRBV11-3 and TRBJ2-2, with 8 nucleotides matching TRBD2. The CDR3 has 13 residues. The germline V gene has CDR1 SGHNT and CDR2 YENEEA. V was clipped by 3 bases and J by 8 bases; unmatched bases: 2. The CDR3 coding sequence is TGTGCCAGCAGCTTTCTAGCGGGTGGGGAGCTGTTTTTT. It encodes CASSFLAGGELFF.

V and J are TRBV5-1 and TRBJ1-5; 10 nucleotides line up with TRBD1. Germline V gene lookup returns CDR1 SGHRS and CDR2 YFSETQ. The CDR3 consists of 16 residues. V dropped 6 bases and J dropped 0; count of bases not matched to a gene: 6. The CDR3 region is CASKRQGAGSNQPQHF. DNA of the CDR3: TGCGCCAGCAAAAGACAGGGGGCAGGTAGCAATCAGCCCCAGCATTTT.

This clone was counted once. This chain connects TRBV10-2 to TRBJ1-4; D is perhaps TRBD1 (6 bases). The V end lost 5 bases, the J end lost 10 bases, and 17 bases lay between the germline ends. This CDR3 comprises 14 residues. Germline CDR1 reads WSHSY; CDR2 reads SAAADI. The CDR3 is CASSLTGEGGKLFF. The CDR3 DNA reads TGCGCCAGCAGTCTTACAGGAGAAGGGGGAAAACTGTTTTTT.

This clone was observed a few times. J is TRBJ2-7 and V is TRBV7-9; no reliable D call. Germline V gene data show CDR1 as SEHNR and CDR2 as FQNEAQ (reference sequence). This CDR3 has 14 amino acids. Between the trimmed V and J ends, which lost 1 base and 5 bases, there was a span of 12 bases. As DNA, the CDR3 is TGTGCCAGCAGCTTAGGCAGGTCTCTGGACGAGCAGTACTTC. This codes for CASSLGRSLDEQYF.

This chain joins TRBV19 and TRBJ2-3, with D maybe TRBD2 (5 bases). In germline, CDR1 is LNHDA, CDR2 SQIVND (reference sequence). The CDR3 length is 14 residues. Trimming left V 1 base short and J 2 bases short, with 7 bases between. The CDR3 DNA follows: TGTGCCAGTAGTATAGCGGGAACCACAGATACGCAGTATTTT. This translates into CASSIAGTTDTQYF.

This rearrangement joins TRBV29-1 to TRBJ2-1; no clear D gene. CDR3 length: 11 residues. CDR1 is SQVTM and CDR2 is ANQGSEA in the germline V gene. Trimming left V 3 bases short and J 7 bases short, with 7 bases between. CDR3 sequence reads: CSVEVGNEQFF. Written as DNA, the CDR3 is TGCAGCGTTGAGGTGGGAAATGAGCAGTTCTTC.